This TCR beta chain was identified during a study of blood T cell repertoires in COVID-19. In the original analysis: By means of reference gene primer amplification, nucleated cell counts were estimated. The assay was immunoSEQ multiplex PCR, and TCRdb's table has in-frame clones only and misses some. V, J and clone size are taken as reported in that table, and D and trimming were inferred from the DNA itself. The table records fewer than 350,000 clones, roughly 93% of them present only once. Those who participated ranged in age from about 18 to 89 years and resided in 20 to 30 US areas. This CDR3 is built from 15 residues. J was trimmed by 0 bases and V by 3 bases; bases with no gene match: 4. The germline CDR1 and CDR2 sequences are SGHTS and YDEGEE.

Sequencing was performed on PBMCs or T cells enriched from blood (not recorded which). This chain uses TRBV5-8 with TRBJ2-3; 7 nucleotides match TRBD1. The receptor comes from a woman aged 35 to 49 with acute COVID-19. In DNA, the CDR3 is TGTGCCAGCAGCTATGGGACAGCTAGCACAGATACGCAGTATTTT. Protein sequence: CASSYGTASTDTQYF.